A selection of T cell receptor beta chains follows, all from one sample in a study of shared clonotypes between healthy human individuals. TCRdb's table, derived via immunoSEQ multiplex PCR, lists solely in-frame clones and lacks some. The sample lists 1.5 million to 2.5 million clones, roughly 95% seen once, with 1% to 1.5% in the top ten. Sequencing input: naive CD8+ T cells sorted from blood. These TCRs come from a man aged 18 to 29 in good health. The CDR3 runs from the conserved cysteine through the conserved F or W. D genes are given only for firm matches. Not every row has a clone size; where given, it reads once, few, many or a size class.

j_gene | d_gene | abundance | v_gene | CDR3nt | CDR3aa
TRBJ1-6 | - | - | TRBV19 | TGTGCCAGTAGTACCCGAGACGATAATTCACCCCTCCACTTT | CASSTRDDNSPLHF
TRBJ2-7 | - | few | TRBV4-1 | TGCGCCAGCAGCCAAGAGGGATACTACGAGCAGTACTTC | CASSQEGYYEQYF
TRBJ1-1 | - | - | TRBV5-1 | TGCGCCAGCAGCTTGGCGTCCGGGGAGAGCACTGAAGCTTTCTTT | CASSLASGESTEAFF
TRBJ2-1 | TRBD2 | - | TRBV4-1 | TGCGCCAGCAGCCAAGATCGGGCTAGCGGGCTCTACAATGAGCAGTTCTTC | CASSQDRASGLYNEQFF
TRBJ1-3 | TRBD1 | - | TRBV23-1 | TGCGCCAGCAGTCAAGAAAGGGACAGAGAAGTATCCGCGGTTGGAAACACCATATATTTT | CASSQERDREVSAVGNTIYF
TRBJ2-7 | - | - | TRBV5-6 | TGTGCCAGCAGCTTGGAAGGTGGGAACGAGCAGTACTTC | CASSLEGGNEQYF
TRBJ2-7 | - | once | TRBV29-1 | TGCAGCGTTGTGGGGGGACGGACAGGAGGCTACGAGCAGTACTTC | CSVVGGRTGGYEQYF
TRBJ2-7 | TRBD1 | - | TRBV7-9 | TGTGCCAGCAGCTCGGGACAGGCATCTTCCGAGCAGTACTTC | CASSSGQASSEQYF
TRBJ1-2 | TRBD1 | - | TRBV2 | TGTGCCAGCGGCGGGACAGCCCAGTATGGCTACACCTTC | CASGGTAQYGYTF
TRBJ2-7 | TRBD2 | - | TRBV6-5 | TGTGCCAGCAGGCTAGCGGGAGGCCTCGCCTACGAGCAGTACTTC | CASRLAGGLAYEQYF
TRBJ1-2 | TRBD1 | - | TRBV6-5 | TGTGCCAGCAGTTACCACCAGGGGGCGGTTGGCTACACCTTC | CASSYHQGAVGYTF
TRBJ2-3 | - | - | TRBV5-1 | TGCGCCAGCAGCTCGCCCTTGGGGGCAGATACGCAGTATTTT | CASSSPLGADTQYF
TRBJ2-1 | - | once | TRBV5-6 | TGTGCCAGCAGCTTAGACTCGATGAATGAGCAGTTCTTC | CASSLDSMNEQFF
TRBJ2-7 | - | - | TRBV13 | TGTGCCAGCAGCTTCTCTGGAAACGGTCTCTACGAGCAGTACTTC | CASSFSGNGLYEQYF
TRBJ1-2 | - | - | TRBV2 | TGTGCCAGCAGTGAAGAGTGGTCTGGCTACACCTTC | CASSEEWSGYTF
TRBJ2-5 | TRBD2 | - | TRBV11-2 | TGTGCCAGCAGCCGCGGGGGAATCCCAGAGACCCAGTACTTC | CASSRGGIPETQYF
TRBJ2-2 | - | - | TRBV5-8 | TGTGCCAGCAGCCTAGGGGCGGCGAACACCGGGGAGCTGTTTTTT | CASSLGAANTGELFF
TRBJ2-3 | TRBD2 | - | TRBV11-2 | TGTGCCAGCAGCCCCCTGGAAGGACTAGCGGGACCAGATACGCAGTATTTT | CASSPLEGLAGPDTQYF
TRBJ2-1 | - | - | TRBV7-6 | TGTGCCAGCAGCCTGGAATCGAATGAGCAGTTCTTC | CASSLESNEQFF
TRBJ2-3 | TRBD2 | once | TRBV29-1 | TGCAGCGTTGTAGTAGCGGGCCCAGATACGCAGTATTTT | CSVVVAGPDTQYF
TRBJ1-3 | TRBD1 | - | TRBV5-4 | TGTGCCAGCAGCGACGGGACAGGGAAACGAAGCCGCTCTGGAAACACCATATATTTT | CASSDGTGKRSRSGNTIYF
TRBJ2-5 | - | - | TRBV7-9 | TGTGCCAGCTTAAGTGGGGAGCAAGAGACCCAGTACTTC | CASLSGEQETQYF
TRBJ1-2 | TRBD1 | - | TRBV19 | TGTGCCAGTACGACAGGGTTTAACGGCTACACCTTC | CASTTGFNGYTF
TRBJ2-7 | - | - | TRBV7-9 | TGTGCCAGCAGCCCGGAGGGGGGAGAAGGCCTCGAGCAGTACTTC | CASSPEGGEGLEQYF
TRBJ1-1 | - | - | TRBV19 | TGTGCCAGTAGTGTCTCGGAAGCGGTGAACACTGAAGCTTTCTTT | CASSVSEAVNTEAFF
TRBJ1-2 | - | - | TRBV7-8 | TGTGCCAGCAGCACTGAGGGGGGTTACGGCTACACCTTC | CASSTEGGYGYTF
TRBJ2-1 | - | - | TRBV7-8 | TGTGCCAGCAGCTTAGTAATCGGGAGCCGCAATGAGCAGTTCTTC | CASSLVIGSRNEQFF
TRBJ2-5 | - | - | TRBV4-1 | TGCGCCAGCAGCCAACAGGGGTTCCAAGAGACCCAGTACTTC | CASSQQGFQETQYF
TRBJ1-2 | TRBD1 | - | TRBV28 | TGTGCCAGCAGTCAGGGGGCTGACTATGGCTACACCTTC | CASSQGADYGYTF
TRBJ2-3 | TRBD2 | - | TRBV11-2 | TGTGCCAGCAGCCCCGGGACTAGCGGGGGGCTCCGCACAGATACGCAGTATTTT | CASSPGTSGGLRTDTQYF
TRBJ2-2 | TRBD2 | - | TRBV6-5 | TGTGCCAGCAGTTACGGCGGGGGGGTCCCCGGGGAGCTGTTTTTT | CASSYGGGVPGELFF
TRBJ2-7 | - | once | TRBV13 | TGTGCCAGCAGCTTCGGCAGAGCCTACGAGCAGTACTTC | CASSFGRAYEQYF
TRBJ2-1 | TRBD2 | - | TRBV10-3 | TGTGCCATCAGAAACTTGGGGACTAGCGGATACAATGAGCAGTTCTTC | CAIRNLGTSGYNEQFF
TRBJ2-7 | - | - | TRBV19 | TGTGCCAGTAGCATATTTCTGGGTGAGGGCGTCGAGCAGTACTTC | CASSIFLGEGVEQYF
TRBJ1-5 | - | few | TRBV19 | TGTGCCAGTAGTATAAACGGGATCGAGCCCCAGCATTTT | CASSINGIEPQHF
TRBJ2-7 | TRBD2 | - | TRBV4-1 | TGCGCCAGCAGCCAGAATCCCGGGACTAACCCAGGCGGGCAGTACTTC | CASSQNPGTNPGGQYF
TRBJ1-2 | TRBD1 | - | TRBV6-5 | TGTGCCAGCAGTTACGGGGAGGGGGCGCGGGGCTACACCTTC | CASSYGEGARGYTF
TRBJ1-4 | - | - | TRBV7-9 | TGTGCCAGCAGCTTCAGTCCGGGGAAGAATGAAAAACTGTTTTTT | CASSFSPGKNEKLFF
TRBJ2-5 | TRBD2 | - | TRBV27 | TGTGCCAGCAGTTTATTAGGGAGGGAAGAGACCCAGTACTTC | CASSLLGREETQYF
TRBJ2-3 | TRBD2 | - | TRBV28 | TGTGCCAGCAGGCTGACTAGCGAGGTCCCAGATACGCAGTATTTT | CASRLTSEVPDTQYF
TRBJ2-3 | - | - | TRBV27 | TGTGCCAGCAGTTTATTTACCAGCCCGACAGATACGCAGTATTTT | CASSLFTSPTDTQYF
TRBJ2-7 | TRBD2 | - | TRBV4-1 | TGCGCCAGCAGCCAAGTCAGACTAGCGGGAGTCTACGAGCAGTACTTC | CASSQVRLAGVYEQYF
TRBJ1-1 | - | - | TRBV5-8 | TGTGCCAGCAGGTCAGATCGGGGCACTGAAGCTTTCTTT | CASRSDRGTEAFF
TRBJ1-4 | - | - | TRBV4-3 | TGCGCCAGCAGCCAAGATCGAATCGGGGGGGAAGACGAAAAACTGTTTTTT | CASSQDRIGGEDEKLFF
TRBJ2-1 | - | - | TRBV6-5 | TGTGCCAGCAGTTACTCGGAGGGAAATGAGCAGTTCTTC | CASSYSEGNEQFF
TRBJ2-1 | TRBD2 | - | TRBV27 | TGTGCCAGCAGTTTAGTAGCGGGCGATTACAATGAGCAGTTCTTC | CASSLVAGDYNEQFF